The 31 T cell receptor beta chains in this list originate from one sample, sequenced in a study of molecular identifiers for immune sequencing clone quantification. TCRdb processed the PCR reads anew with MiXCR; each CDR3 protein has one entry. This sample has about 97,000 distinct CDR3 sequences; about a third occur once, and the top ten carry roughly 10%. The material sequenced was naive CD8+ T cells from blood, with Jurkat cell RNA spiked in. Subset in this sample: FACS-sorted CD8+CD4-CCR7+CD45RA+ naive T cells. These receptors were taken from a human donor in good health. Some libraries in this study had Jurkat cell RNA spiked in.

The CDR3 sequence: CASSLARLAGSYEQYF. The CDR3 nucleotides read TGTGCCAGCAGCTTAGCGCGGCTAGCGGGAAGCTACGAGCAGTACTTC. This chain links TRBV7-6 with TRBJ2-7, with TRBD2 identical over 9 bases. CDR3 length: 16 amino acids. J was trimmed by 3 bases and V by 0 bases; bases with no gene match: 6. Germline CDR1 and CDR2: SGHVS and FNYEAQ.

This chain joins TRBV27 and TRBJ2-1, with unresolved D. The V end lost 5 bases, the J end lost 6 bases, and 20 bases lay between the germline ends. The CDR3 runs to 16 residues. The germline V gene has CDR1 MNHEY and CDR2 SMNVEV (reference sequence). The CDR3 loop is CASSLLPVPVPNEQFF. The CDR3 nucleotides read TGTGCCAGCAGTCTCCTTCCGGTACCGGTCCCCAATGAGCAGTTCTTC.

This sequence joins TRBV28 and TRBJ2-7; D is unresolved. The J call is uncertain, as TRBJ2-1 better fits the DNA end. CDR1 is MDHEN, CDR2 SYDVKM, per germline. The CDR3 totals 12 residues. CDR3 protein: CASRFSGYEQFF. CDR3 coding DNA: TGTGCCAGCAGATTCTCAGGTTACGAGCAGTTCTTC.

This clonotype showed up many times. The rearrangement uses TRBV27 and TRBJ2-3; D might be TRBD2 (5 bases). From germline, CDR1 is MNHEY and CDR2 SMNVEV (reference sequence). The ends were cut back, 4 bases at V and 0 bases at J, with 11 bases in the middle. The CDR3 is 15 residues long. The CDR3 loop is CASSSMDLSTDTQYF. The CDR3 DNA reads as TGTGCCAGCAGTTCCATGGACTTAAGCACAGATACGCAGTATTTT.

Details on this clonotype: Its ends do not fully match the called genes, so a read error is possible. CDR3: CASSGYPHRDAGELYF. Here the CDR3 DNA reads TGTGCCAGCAGCGGTTACCCACACAGAGACGCCGGGGAGCTGTATTTT. V usage is TRBV2 and J usage is TRBJ2-2; D perhaps matches TRBD2 (5 bases). This CDR3 has 16 residues. Germline V gene data show CDR1 as SNHLY and CDR2 as FYNNEI.

This clonotype was detected only a few times. The rearrangement joins TRBV15 to TRBJ2-1; D perhaps matches TRBD2 (6 bases). The CDR3 length is 17 residues. V was clipped by 3 bases and J by 9 bases, with 24 bases between them. The germline V gene has CDR1 LNHNV and CDR2 YYDKDF (reference sequence). CDR3 in DNA: TGTGCCACCAGCAGCCACACCCTGGGGGGTTTGAGTGGTGAGCAGTTCTTC. This gives the protein CATSSHTLGGLSGEQFF. Together with reference TRBV15 and TRBJ2-1, the CDR3 gives the full variable domain: DAMVIQNPRYQVTQFGKPVTLSCSQTLNHNVMYWYQQKSSQAPKLLFHYYDKDFNNEADTPDNFQSRRPNTSFCFLDIRSPGLGDTAMYLCATSSHTLGGLSGEQFFGPGTRLTVL.

A remark on this clonotype: A much larger clone lies one base from this, so it may be a read error. The chain joins TRBV5-1 to TRBJ2-3; D not certain. The CDR3 runs 12 residues. Germline assignment: CDR1 SGHRS and CDR2 YFSETQ. Between the trimmed V and J ends, which lost 4 bases and 9 bases, there was a span of 12 bases. The CDR3 sequence: CASSTASLTQYF. The CDR3 nucleotides read TGCGCCAGCAGCACCGCCTCCTTAACGCAGTATTTT.

The V gene is TRBV4-3, the J gene TRBJ2-5; TRBD1 aligns across 9 bases. The CDR3 totals 14 residues. V trimming: 4 bases; J trimming: 3 bases; junction bases outside the gene matches: 3. Per the germline V gene, CDR1 is LGHNA and CDR2 is YSLEER. DNA for the CDR3: TGCGCCAGCAGCCTGGGACAGGGAGAAGAGACCCAGTACTTC. It yields the protein CASSLGQGEETQYF.

This clonotype occurred a few times. This chain connects TRBV12-3 or TRBV12-4 to TRBJ1-5, with unresolved D. The CDR3 covers 13 residues. Trimming pared 2 bases from V and 6 bases from J, leaving 8 bases between. The chain's CDR3 is CASSLSPSQPQHF. CDR3 nucleotide sequence: TGTGCCAGCAGTTTAAGCCCTAGTCAGCCCCAGCATTTT.

On this clonotype itself: A read error is possible here, since a much larger clone lies one base away. The chain recombines TRBV5-4 with TRBJ2-7; maybe TRBD1 (6 bases). The length of the CDR3 is 12 residues. Germline-derived CDR1 and CDR2 are SGHNT and YYREEE (reference sequence). V gave up 2 bases and J gave up 6 bases, with 9 bases separating them. Here the CDR3 DNA reads TGTGCCAGCAGCTTCGGACAGATCGAGCAGTACTTC. Its translation: CASSFGQIEQYF.

In its sample, this clonotype was seen many times. The CDR3 spells CSARDPLTAGYGYTF. CDR3 nucleotide sequence: TGCAGTGCTAGAGATCCGCTGACAGCGGGCTATGGCTACACCTTC. The V call is TRBV20-1, the J call TRBJ1-2, with D possibly TRBD1 on 5 matching bases. This CDR3 is 15 amino acids long. The germline CDR1 and CDR2 sequences are DFQATT and SNEGSKA (reference sequence). V was cut by 0 bases and J by 4 bases, with 15 bases left in between.

This clonotype was detected many times. This rearrangement joins TRBV28 to TRBJ2-6; D gene ambiguous. Trimming shortened V by 2 bases and J by 0 bases, and 5 bases separated the two germline ends. The CDR3 sequence is 15 residues long. Per germline, CDR1 MDHEN and CDR2 SYDVKM. The CDR3 loop is CASSLIPSGANVLTF. The CDR3 DNA sequence: TGTGCCAGCAGTTTAATCCCCTCTGGGGCCAACGTCCTGACTTTC.

Regarding this clonotype: A read error is possible here, since a much larger clone lies one base away. V usage is TRBV6-5 and J usage is TRBJ2-7; D possibly corresponds to TRBD1 (5 bases). Trimming cost V 0 bases and J 4 bases, with 13 bases left between them. The germline CDR1 and CDR2 sequences are MNHEY and SVGAGI. The CDR3 consists of 15 residues. For the CDR3, the DNA is TGTGCCAGCAGTTACTCGACTCGGCAGGGTTACGAGCAGTACTTC. Encoded protein: CASSYSTRQGYEQYF.

At least ten counts were recorded for this clonotype. The rearrangement joins TRBV28 to TRBJ2-7; either TRBD1 or TRBD2 may supply D (5 bases each). CDR3 length: 12 residues. CDR1 MDHEN and CDR2 SYDVKM come from the germline V gene. Trimming removed 8 bases at V and 3 bases at J, with 11 bases between. CDR3 in DNA: TGTGCCAGCCTTGGGGGTAACTACGAGCAGTACTTC. Translation: CASLGGNYEQYF.

This clonotype was found many times. The chain combines TRBV4-3 with TRBJ2-7; D might be TRBD2 (5 bases). V gave up 3 bases and J gave up 3 bases, with 9 bases separating them. Germline V gene lookup returns CDR1 LGHNA and CDR2 YSLEER. The CDR3 runs 13 residues. The CDR3 protein is CASSQARGYEQYF. The DNA of the CDR3 is TGCGCCAGCAGCCAGGCACGGGGCTACGAGCAGTACTTC.

The rearrangement uses TRBV27 and TRBJ2-1, with 7 bases aligning to TRBD2. The junction had 7 bases not matched to a gene; V was cut back by 2 bases and J by 6 bases. CDR3 size: 15 residues. Germline CDR1 and CDR2: MNHEY and SMNVEV (reference sequence). Here the CDR3 DNA reads TGTGCCAGCAGTTTAGGAGGCTGGACTAGCAATGAGCAGTTCTTC. It translates to CASSLGGWTSNEQFF.

This clonotype was recorded a few times. The rearrangement joins TRBV20-1 to TRBJ2-6; D gene ambiguous. V was pared by 2 bases and J by 2 bases, with 16 bases between. CDR1 and CDR2 (germline): DFQATT, SNEGSKA (reference sequence). This CDR3 region has 17 residues. The CDR3 DNA is TGCAGTGCTAGAAATTATCTGGCCGAGGCTGGGGCCAACGTCCTGACTTTC. Encoded protein: CSARNYLAEAGANVLTF.

This clonotype was picked up a small number of times. The genes are TRBV28 and TRBJ2-5; D is possibly TRBD2 (5 bases). The germline CDR1 and CDR2 sequences are MDHEN and SYDVKM. The CDR3 sequence is 13 residues long. Trimming stripped 4 bases from V and 5 bases from J, with 11 bases between. The DNA for the CDR3 is TGTGCCAGCAGTTGGGCGAGGGTGGAGACCCAGTACTTC. Residues: CASSWARVETQYF.

With respect to this clonotype: With a much larger clone just one base away, this may be a read error. V and J are TRBV20-1 and TRBJ2-3; 10 nucleotides align to TRBD2. Germline CDR1 and CDR2: DFQATT and SNEGSKA (reference sequence). The CDR3 consists of 16 residues. The V and J ends lost 0 bases and 1 base, in that order; junction bases with no gene match: 4. The CDR3, as DNA: TGCAGTGCTAGAGAGAAAGCGGGAGGGCGCACAGATACGCAGTATTTT. Amino acids: CSAREKAGGRTDTQYF.

As regards this clonotype: Mismatch with germline at one junction end may stem from a read error. This chain uses TRBV7-9 with TRBJ1-5; D gene uncertain. Germline CDR1 is SEHNR and CDR2 is FQNEAQ (reference sequence). The CDR3 has 12 amino acids. CDR3 sequence reads: CASSGDFQPQQF. CDR3 DNA sequence: TGTGCCAGCAGCGGTGATTTCCAGCCCCAGCAATTT.

This sequence joins TRBV20-1 and TRBJ1-2, with D unresolved. Germline lookup yields CDR1 DFQATT and CDR2 SNEGSKA (reference sequence). Trimming took 0 bases from V and 1 from J, leaving 9 bases between them. This CDR3 has 14 residues. CDR3 residues: CSARESASNYGYTF. CDR3 DNA: TGCAGTGCTAGAGAGTCCGCCAGTAACTATGGCTACACCTTC.

As for this clonotype: A much bigger clone sits one base away, suggesting this may be a read error. The chain links TRBV10-2 to TRBJ2-5, with D perhaps TRBD1 (5 bases). Germline CDR1 reads WSHSY; CDR2 reads SAAADI. V lost 7 bases to trimming and J lost 3 bases, with 12 bases between them. The CDR3 length is 13 residues. Here the CDR3 reads CASKAGNEETQYF. CDR3 DNA: TGCGCCAGCAAGGCAGGGAACGAAGAGACCCAGTACTTC.

In its sample, this clonotype was seen once. This likely comes from a read error, as the CDR3 has no conserved phenylalanine or tryptophan at its end. The V call is TRBV7-2, the J call TRBJ1-5; D call uncertain. The germline V gene has CDR1 SGHTA and CDR2 FQGNSA. V gave up 4 bases and J gave up 11 bases, with 15 bases separating them. The CDR3 extends over 13 amino acids. For the CDR3, the DNA is TGTGCCAGCAGCTCCCCCCATCTGGATGCCCAGCATGTT. Translated: CASSSPHLDAQHV.

This clonotype was counted a few times. The chain employs TRBV29-1 and TRBJ2-7; 8 positions agree with TRBD2. Germline CDR1 and CDR2: SQVTM and ANQGSEA. The junction had 6 bases not matched to a gene; V was cut back by 6 bases and J by 2 bases. The CDR3 runs to 13 residues. The CDR3 region has the DNA TGCAGCGTCGGAGCGGGAGTGACCTACGAGCAGTACTTC. Translation: CSVGAGVTYEQYF.

The chain links TRBV20-1 to TRBJ2-7; 10 positions agree with TRBD2. The germline V gene has CDR1 DFQATT and CDR2 SNEGSKA (reference sequence). CDR3 length: 13 amino acids. With 5 bases clipped from V and 4 bases from J, the junction kept 5 bases outside the gene matches. This CDR3 is CSAVSGRRYEQYF. The DNA for the CDR3 is TGCAGTGCTGTTAGCGGGAGGAGGTACGAGCAGTACTTC.

This clonotype was seen once. The CDR3 DNA reads TGTGCCAGCAGTCCGGACTACACTGAAGCTTTCTTT. Residues: CASSPDYTEAFF. The chain joins TRBV28 to TRBJ1-1; no definite D call. The CDR3 totals 12 residues. V lost 5 bases and J lost 3, with 7 bases in between. From germline, CDR1 is MDHEN and CDR2 SYDVKM.

The chain links TRBV7-2 to TRBJ2-3; 10 nucleotides align to TRBD2. The V gene end was trimmed by 3 bases and the J gene end by 6 bases; junction bases not matched to a gene: 12. CDR3 length: 17 residues. From germline, CDR1 is SGHTA and CDR2 FQGNSA. CDR3 DNA sequence: TGTGCCAGCAGCTTTCCCCCTAGCGGGAGCTGTTGGGATACGCAGTATTTT. This sequence encodes CASSFPPSGSCWDTQYF. Variable domain in full (rest from reference TRBV7-2 and TRBJ2-3): GAGVSQSPSNKVTEKGKDVELRCDPISGHTALYWYRQSLGQGLEFLIYFQGNSAPDKSGLPSDRFSAERTGGSVSTLTIQRTQQEDSAVYLCASSFPPSGSCWDTQYFGPGTRLTVL.

This clonotype has only a few counts. The rearrangement links TRBV7-8 to TRBJ2-5; D might be TRBD1 (6 bases). Germline V gene lookup returns CDR1 SGHVS and CDR2 FQNEAQ. V lost 1 base, J lost 5 bases, and 23 bases lay in between. The CDR3 has 18 amino acids. CDR3 loop: CASSLGRSGHPNGETQYF. Here the CDR3 DNA reads TGTGCCAGCAGCTTAGGGCGCTCGGGACACCCGAATGGGGAGACCCAGTACTTC.

This clonotype was detected many times. The V and J genes are TRBV6-5 and TRBJ2-7; D might be TRBD1 or TRBD2, each matching 6 bases. The germline CDR1 and CDR2 sequences are MNHEY and SVGAGI. This CDR3 contains 12 residues. V shed 4 bases and J shed 6 bases, with 10 bases lying between them. The CDR3 sequence is CASSFGGGEQYF. The DNA for the CDR3 is TGTGCCAGCAGTTTCGGGGGCGGCGAGCAGTACTTC.

Concerning this clonotype: The final CDR3 position lacks the conserved phenylalanine or tryptophan, pointing to a likely read error. The chain carries TRBV7-9 and TRBJ2-2, with 10 bases identical to TRBD2. The junction had 8 bases not matched to a gene; V was cut back by 9 bases and J by 4 bases. CDR3 length equals 15 residues. Germline CDR1 SEHNR, CDR2 FQNEAQ (reference sequence). CDR3 in DNA: TGTGCCAGTGAATTAGCGGGAGGCCTCACCGGGGAGCTGTTTTAT. Its protein product is CASELAGGLTGELFY.

This chain's CDR3 is CASSQVPGYEQYF. In DNA, the CDR3 is TGTGCCAGCAGCCAAGTTCCGGGGTACGAGCAGTACTTC. The V call is TRBV3-1, the J call TRBJ2-7, with D perhaps TRBD2 (5 bases). In germline, CDR1 is LGHDT, CDR2 YNNKEL (reference sequence). This CDR3 is 13 amino acids long. V was trimmed by 1 base and J by 4 bases, leaving 8 bases between them.